This TCR beta chain stems from a study of blood T cell repertoires in COVID-19. Using immunoSEQ multiplex PCR, the repertoire was profiled, and TCRdb retains in-frame clones only, with some absent. This table has about 400,000 clones, approximately 85% appearing once. Participants reported their clinical history, and cohort assignment relied on those reports. Germline V CDR1 and CDR2: GTSNPN, SVGIG (reference sequence). V lost 5 bases, J lost 1 base, and 5 bases stayed unmatched. The CDR3 covers 14 residues. This chain links TRBV30 with TRBJ1-1; 9 bases agree with TRBD1. The sample comprised PBMCs or T cells enriched from blood (not recorded which). The TCR originated in a woman in her thirties or forties with acute COVID-19. The CDR3 loop is CAWDRGIANTEAFF. Here the CDR3 DNA reads TGTGCCTGGGACAGGGGGATTGCGAACACTGAAGCTTTCTTT.